These T cell receptor beta chains were read from a single sample in a study of long-term antiretroviral therapy in people with HIV. Using immunoSEQ multiplex PCR, the repertoire was profiled, and TCRdb retains in-frame clones only, with some absent. The sample holds 20,000 to 25,000 clones; around 87% are singletons and the top ten take around 8%. The source was unsorted PBMCs, collected 0.2 years before starting antiretroviral therapy. These receptors were obtained from a man aged 18-30 years with HIV. Each CDR3 is given with its conserved first and last residue. The order of the fields is J gene, clone size, V gene, D gene, CDR3 DNA, CDR3 protein. A D gene is named only where the DNA matches it firmly. Rows give clone size only sometimes, using once, few, many, or a class for an expanded clone.

J: TRBJ2-5; size: -; V: TRBV7-2; D: TRBD2; DNA: TGTGCCAGCAGCTTAAGCGGGGACCCCCAGATCGAGACCCAGTACTTC; CDR3: CASSLSGDPQIETQYF
J: TRBJ2-1; size: once; V: TRBV29-1; D: TRBD1; DNA: TGCAGCGTTGAAGTGCAGGGGGCGAGGAACAATGAGCAGTTCTTC; CDR3: CSVEVQGARNNEQFF
J: TRBJ1-5; size: -; V: TRBV6-6; D: -; DNA: TGTGCCAGCAGTTCCGGGGGCGGTGATGGCAATCAGCCCCAGCATTTT; CDR3: CASSSGGGDGNQPQHF
J: TRBJ1-5; size: -; V: TRBV7-9; D: -; DNA: TGTGCCAGCAGCTTAGGGCAGGGTAATCAGCCCCAGCATTTT; CDR3: CASSLGQGNQPQHF
J: TRBJ2-7; size: -; V: TRBV27; D: -; DNA: TGTGCCAGCAGTCCGTCGCAAAGGGGTGAGCAGTACTTC; CDR3: CASSPSQRGEQYF
J: TRBJ1-2; size: once; V: TRBV7-6; D: -; DNA: TGTGCCAGCAGCCCCTCGATCCGAGACACATATAACTATGGCTACACCTTC; CDR3: CASSPSIRDTYNYGYTF
J: TRBJ1-2; size: -; V: TRBV9; D: -; DNA: TGTGCCAGCAGCGCCAACTCACCGACAGGCGGGTATGGCTACACCTTC; CDR3: CASSANSPTGGYGYTF
J: TRBJ2-5; size: once; V: TRBV2; D: TRBD2; DNA: TGTGCCAGCAGTGAGGGCGGGGGGGCCGGAGAGACCCAGTACTTC; CDR3: CASSEGGGAGETQYF
J: TRBJ2-7; size: -; V: TRBV5-8; D: TRBD2; DNA: TGTGCCAGCAGCCTAGGACTAGCGGCCTCCGAGCAGTACTTC; CDR3: CASSLGLAASEQYF
J: TRBJ2-7; size: -; V: TRBV27; D: -; DNA: TGTGCCAGCAGGCCCTCCGGGGCTCCCTACGAGCAGTACTTC; CDR3: CASRPSGAPYEQYF
J: TRBJ1-2; size: -; V: TRBV6-8; D: -; DNA: TGTGCCAGCAGTTACTTCCCTCACGACAGCAGCGACTATGGCTACACCTTC; CDR3: CASSYFPHDSSDYGYTF
J: TRBJ2-2; size: -; V: TRBV10-1; D: -; DNA: TGCGCCAGCAGTGAGAACGGGGTCACCGGGGAGCTGTTTTTT; CDR3: CASSENGVTGELFF
J: TRBJ2-2; size: -; V: TRBV14; D: -; DNA: TGTGCCAGCAGCCTGTCCGGCACCGGGGAGCTGTTTTTT; CDR3: CASSLSGTGELFF
J: TRBJ1-1; size: few; V: TRBV7-9; D: TRBD1; DNA: TGTGCCAGCAGCTTAGAGGGGGCCCGGAACACTGAAGCTTTCTTT; CDR3: CASSLEGARNTEAFF
J: TRBJ1-2; size: once; V: TRBV5-5; D: TRBD1; DNA: TGTGCCAGCAGCCTACAACAGGGGTCGGTAGCCTATGGCTACACCTTC; CDR3: CASSLQQGSVAYGYTF
J: TRBJ1-5; size: -; V: TRBV9; D: -; DNA: TGTGCCAGCAGCGTAGAGGGGACACCTAGACAGCCCCAGCATTTT; CDR3: CASSVEGTPRQPQHF
J: TRBJ2-1; size: -; V: TRBV18; D: -; DNA: TGTGCCAGCTCGTGGGGGTCCTACAATGAGCAGTTCTTC; CDR3: CASSWGSYNEQFF
J: TRBJ1-3; size: -; V: TRBV4-1; D: -; DNA: TGCGCCAGCAGCCAAGGGGACGGGAGCTCTGGAAACACCATATATTTT; CDR3: CASSQGDGSSGNTIYF
J: TRBJ1-4; size: -; V: TRBV10-3; D: TRBD1; DNA: TGTGCCATCTTTGCCACAACCGGGACAGGGTCACTGTTTTTT; CDR3: CAIFATTGTGSLFF
J: TRBJ1-4; size: -; V: TRBV5-1; D: -; DNA: TGCGCCAGCAGCGGGACGAGTTCGAGGGGGAGATTGTTTTTT; CDR3: CASSGTSSRGRLFF
J: TRBJ2-7; size: -; V: TRBV19; D: -; DNA: TGTGCCAGTAGTACAGTTTTTGGCTACGAGCAGTACTTC; CDR3: CASSTVFGYEQYF
J: TRBJ2-5; size: -; V: TRBV15; D: -; DNA: TGTGCCACCAGCAGTTTTGGGGGGGAGACCCAGTACTTC; CDR3: CATSSFGGETQYF
J: TRBJ2-7; size: -; V: TRBV5-1; D: TRBD1; DNA: TGCGCCAGCAGCTTGGGAGGGGGCGAGAGCTCCTACGAGCAGTACTTC; CDR3: CASSLGGGESSYEQYF
J: TRBJ2-1; size: -; V: TRBV5-1; D: -; DNA: TGCGCCAGCAGCTTGGGAGGGGCCTCGAATGAGCAGTTCTTC; CDR3: CASSLGGASNEQFF
J: TRBJ1-1; size: -; V: TRBV14; D: TRBD1; DNA: TGTGCCAGCAGCTCGGGACAGGGGCGGACTGAAGCTTTCTTT; CDR3: CASSSGQGRTEAFF
J: TRBJ2-3; size: once; V: TRBV19; D: TRBD1; DNA: TGTGCCAGTAGTATAGGACAGGGTGCTAGCACAGATACGCAGTATTTT; CDR3: CASSIGQGASTDTQYF
J: TRBJ2-2; size: -; V: TRBV11-1; D: -; DNA: TGTGCCAGCAGCTTAGGCCCTGGGGGGACCGGGGAGCTGTTTTTT; CDR3: CASSLGPGGTGELFF
J: TRBJ2-2; size: -; V: TRBV9; D: TRBD1; DNA: TGTGCCAGCAGCGCCCACCACCGGGACAGGGGGCAGCGGGGTGGCCGCACCGGGGAGCTGTTTTTT; CDR3: CASSAHHRDRGQRGGRTGELFF
J: TRBJ2-7; size: -; V: TRBV6-6; D: TRBD2; DNA: TGTGCCAGCAGATTGACTAGCGGGAGCTACGAGCAGTACTTC; CDR3: CASRLTSGSYEQYF
J: TRBJ1-1; size: -; V: TRBV5-6; D: -; DNA: TGTGCCAGCAGTCACGACTTGGGGGAAGGGGATCAAGCTTTCTTT; CDR3: CASSHDLGEGDQAFF
J: TRBJ1-2; size: -; V: TRBV4-1; D: -; DNA: TGCGCCAGCAGCCAACAAATCGAGAATGCCTATGGCTACACCTTC; CDR3: CASSQQIENAYGYTF
J: TRBJ1-1; size: few; V: TRBV30; D: -; DNA: TGTGCCTGGGCTCAGGGTTTGAACACTGAAGCTTTCTTT; CDR3: CAWAQGLNTEAFF
J: TRBJ1-2; size: few; V: TRBV7-8; D: -; DNA: TGTGCCAGCAGCTTAGAGAGGGGAGCGGGCTACACCTTC; CDR3: CASSLERGAGYTF
J: TRBJ2-1; size: -; V: TRBV14; D: -; DNA: TGTGCCAGCAGCCAAGATCAAGCATTCTACAATGAGCAGTTCTTC; CDR3: CASSQDQAFYNEQFF
J: TRBJ2-1; size: -; V: TRBV7-9; D: -; DNA: TGTGCCAGCAGCTCCCTAGCGCCGGACAATGAGCAGTTCTTC; CDR3: CASSSLAPDNEQFF
J: TRBJ1-1; size: -; V: TRBV18; D: -; DNA: TGTGCCAGCTCACCCCACGTGAGGTTGGACCCAAGTAGCACTGAAGCTTTCTTT; CDR3: CASSPHVRLDPSSTEAFF
J: TRBJ2-7; size: -; V: TRBV14; D: -; DNA: TGTGCCAGCAGTCGTACTACGGGACACTCCTACGAGCAGTACTTC; CDR3: CASSRTTGHSYEQYF
J: TRBJ2-2; size: once; V: TRBV7-3; D: TRBD1; DNA: TGTGCCAGCAGCGCCTGGCAGGGGGCAACCGGGGAGCTGTTTTTT; CDR3: CASSAWQGATGELFF
J: TRBJ1-1; size: -; V: TRBV19; D: -; DNA: TGTGCCAGTAGTTTGCAGGAGGGGAGTGTTGCTTTCTTT; CDR3: CASSLQEGSVAFF
J: TRBJ2-2; size: once; V: TRBV19; D: TRBD2; DNA: TGTGCCATACTAGCGCGGGGCGGGGAGCTGTTTTTT; CDR3: CAILARGGELFF